Listed below are T cell receptor beta chains from one sample, sequenced in a study of PD-L1 blockade in urothelial cancer. TCRdb's table, derived via immunoSEQ multiplex PCR, lists solely in-frame clones and lacks some. Among over 50,000 clones, 85% to 90% were seen once, and the ten largest hold less than 3%. This specimen consisted of PBMCs, obtained around atezolizumab (anti-PD-L1) treatment. The receptors originated from a man aged 50 to 59 with urothelial cancer. CDR3s leave out the opening cysteine and the closing phenylalanine or tryptophan. D genes are given only for firm matches.

cdr3_length	v_call	d_call	cdr3_aa
12	TRBV30	NA	AWRRSRNTGELF
13	TRBV30	TRBD2	AWSAAGTSTDTQY
14	TRBV9	TRBD2	ASSAIPGLAYNEQF
12	TRBV7-8	NA	ASSVNTGNEKLF
12	TRBV27	TRBD2	ASRASGRAYEQY
16	TRBV5-4	NA	ASSRGGGADKRNYGYT
9	TRBV28	TRBD1	ASSSRQGQY
15	TRBV11-2	NA	ASSLDSAAGSAYEQY
12	TRBV5-1	TRBD1	ASSLQDRSYEQY
11	TRBV11-2	NA	ASSFGQNTEAF
11	TRBV6-1	NA	ASGTRANEKLF
13	TRBV18	NA	ASSVNALQKNIQY
13	TRBV15	TRBD1	ATSRGTGGDTEAF
11	TRBV27	TRBD1	ASSTGGGYEQY
14	TRBV7-3	TRBD1	ASSFQAGTGLNEQY
13	TRBV2	NA	ASSEFGTFNNEQF
13	TRBV7-2	NA	ASSLWTTNTGELF
13	TRBV10-2	NA	ASSESGGPYQPQH
12	TRBV6-1	NA	ASSRQATNEKLF
13	TRBV13	TRBD2	ASSFRTSGSYEQY
10	TRBV11-2	TRBD1	ASSLGGTGLY
15	TRBV5-6	TRBD1	ASSSRQGRYSNQPQH
13	TRBV5-1	NA	ASSRGPGTTDTQY
12	TRBV11-2	NA	ASSLETRSHEQY
11	TRBV10-3	NA	AIRSGIDYGYT
16	TRBV5-1	TRBD1	ASTKTDRGPTNSETQY
11	TRBV30	NA	AWSRGLAYEQY
13	TRBV2	TRBD2	ASSDSSGSYNEQF
13	TRBV29-1	TRBD1	SVEDLAGTGSGYT
13	TRBV14	TRBD2	ASSHGLAGAREQF
10	TRBV25-1	NA	ASIDINYGYT
12	TRBV5-1	NA	ASRILANTGELF
12	TRBV28	TRBD1	ASSPRQGVNEQF
13	TRBV5-1	NA	ASSWGTPGESTQY
13	TRBV28	TRBD2	ASSDSGRFSDTQY
14	TRBV13	NA	ASSPTRGAGANVLT
13	TRBV6-1	TRBD1	ASNRGRGMNTEAF
11	TRBV6-1	TRBD1	ASSFADRDEQY
11	TRBV29-1	TRBD1	SIWDRGRHEQY
13	TRBV21-1	NA	ASSTMGSSGNTIY
14	TRBV18	NA	ASSLQLDLSYNEQF
13	TRBV5-4	NA	ASSLAQYDSYEQY